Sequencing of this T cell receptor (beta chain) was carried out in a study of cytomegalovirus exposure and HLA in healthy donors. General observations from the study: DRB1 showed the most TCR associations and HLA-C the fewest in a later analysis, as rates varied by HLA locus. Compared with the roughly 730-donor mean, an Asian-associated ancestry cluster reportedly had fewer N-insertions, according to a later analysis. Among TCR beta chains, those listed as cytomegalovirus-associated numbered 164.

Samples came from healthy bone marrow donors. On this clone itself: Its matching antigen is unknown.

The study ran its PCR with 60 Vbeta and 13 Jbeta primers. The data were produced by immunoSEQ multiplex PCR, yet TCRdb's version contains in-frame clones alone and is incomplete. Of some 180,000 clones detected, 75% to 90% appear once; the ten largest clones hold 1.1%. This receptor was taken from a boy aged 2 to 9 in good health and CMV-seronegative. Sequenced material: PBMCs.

CDR3 amino acids: CASTLGQGVHEQYF. CDR3 sequence (DNA): TGTGCCAGCACGTTAGGGCAGGGGGTCCACGAGCAGTACTTC. The V call is TRBV28, the J call TRBJ2-7; TRBD1 matches 7 bases. Germline trimming cut 7 bases from V and 5 bases from J; bases unmatched to any gene: 11. The CDR3 runs to 14 residues. The germline gives CDR1 MDHEN, CDR2 SYDVKM.